The rows below give T cell receptor beta chains drawn from one sample of a study of T-cell memory formation after mild COVID-19. One entry per CDR3 protein results from TCRdb running MiXCR on the 5' RACE reads. The data contain roughly 400,000 distinct CDR3 sequences, roughly 15% of them singletons. The sequencing sample was made of PBMCs or a T cell subset sorted from them (not recorded which). Receptors originate from a man between 18 and 35 years old who had mild COVID-19 (a few samples of this study predate the infection). Cell type and time point are not known. The CDR3 runs from the conserved cysteine through the conserved F or W. Fields, in order: D gene, J gene, clone size, V gene, CDR3 protein, CDR3 DNA. D genes are given only for firm matches. Size values are once, few and many counts, or a class for expanded clones, and some rows have none.

TRBD1 | TRBJ2-3 | few | TRBV7-6 | CASSRTGNGGTDTQYF | TGTGCCAGCAGCCGGACAGGGAATGGGGGCACAGATACGCAGTATTTT
- | TRBJ2-3 | - | TRBV4-1 | CASSQAPVLAADTQYF | TGCGCCAGCAGCCAAGCCCCGGTGCTAGCAGCAGATACGCAGTATTTT
- | TRBJ1-5 | - | TRBV12-3/TRBV12-4 | CASSFYGASQPQHF | TGTGCCAGCAGTTTCTACGGGGCTAGTCAGCCCCAGCATTTT
TRBD1 | TRBJ2-5 | - | TRBV7-9 | CASSLQTGGGETQYF | TGTGCCAGCAGCTTGCAGACAGGGGGCGGTGAGACCCAGTACTTC
TRBD1 | TRBJ2-6 | few | TRBV4-3 | CASSQETGSSGANVLTF | TGCGCCAGCAGCCAAGAGACAGGGTCCTCTGGGGCCAACGTCCTGACTTTC
TRBD2 | TRBJ2-7 | - | TRBV6-5 | CASSYSGLAAEQYF | TGTGCCAGCAGTTACTCGGGTCTAGCGGCCGAGCAGTACTTC
TRBD1 | TRBJ2-1 | few | TRBV5-4 | CASSGGQGAKYNEQFF | TGTGCCAGCAGCGGTGGACAGGGGGCAAAGTACAATGAGCAGTTCTTC
TRBD2 | TRBJ2-7 | - | TRBV5-4 | CASSKPGLAAGEQYF | TGTGCCAGCAGCAAGCCGGGACTAGCGGCGGGCGAGCAGTACTTC
TRBD1 | TRBJ1-1 | - | TRBV25-1 | CASRDRGKTEAFF | TGTGCCAGCAGAGACAGGGGGAAGACTGAAGCTTTCTTT
- | TRBJ1-2 | - | TRBV18 | CASSGDRDYGYTF | TGTGCCAGCTCAGGGGACCGCGACTATGGCTACACCTTC
- | TRBJ1-3 | - | TRBV4-2 | CASSQDYDSQGNTIYF | TGTGCCAGCAGCCAAGATTACGACAGTCAGGGAAACACCATATATTTT
TRBD2 | TRBJ2-1 | many | TRBV7-2 | CASSSSGGAYNEQFF | TGTGCCAGCAGCTCTAGCGGGGGGGCCTACAATGAGCAGTTCTTC
- | TRBJ2-7 | - | TRBV7-7 | CASSPGPDFEQYF | TGTGCCAGCAGCCCGGGGCCTGATTTCGAGCAGTACTTC
TRBD2 | TRBJ2-1 | once | TRBV4-1 | CASSQVLAGGGPYNEQFF | TGCGCCAGCAGCCAAGTGCTAGCGGGGGGCGGTCCCTACAATGAGCAGTTCTTC
- | TRBJ2-1 | - | TRBV9 | CASSVGQAFSEQFF | TGTGCCAGCAGCGTAGGGCAGGCCTTCTCTGAGCAGTTCTTC
TRBD1 | TRBJ2-3 | few | TRBV5-1 | CASSVGQGLADTQYF | TGCGCCAGCAGCGTAGGACAGGGTTTGGCAGATACGCAGTATTTT
TRBD1 | TRBJ1-4 | - | TRBV5-1 | CASSGGTAGNEKLFF | TGCGCCAGCAGCGGGGGGACAGCGGGGAATGAAAAACTGTTTTTT
TRBD1 | TRBJ2-3 | - | TRBV14 | CASSQVGQGVDTQYF | TGTGCCAGCAGCCAAGTCGGACAGGGGGTAGATACGCAGTATTTT
- | TRBJ2-1 | - | TRBV4-3 | CASSDRDTYNEQFF | TGCGCCAGCAGCGATCGGGACACCTACAATGAGCAGTTCTTC
TRBD2 | TRBJ2-1 | - | TRBV18 | CASSPPPGEPSASGGFNEQFF | TGTGCCAGCTCACCACCCCCAGGGGAACCCTCCGCTAGCGGGGGATTTAATGAGCAGTTCTTC
- | TRBJ2-1 | few | TRBV20-1 | CSAIDGRAGGNEQFF | TGCAGTGCAATAGACGGAAGGGCCGGGGGCAATGAGCAGTTCTTC
- | TRBJ1-4 | once | TRBV11-2 | CASSGGQGGWNEKLFF | TGTGCCAGCAGCGGGGGGCAAGGGGGATGGAATGAAAAACTGTTTTTT
- | TRBJ2-7 | few | TRBV29-1 | CSVSEGLREQYF | TGCAGCGTATCGGAGGGACTGAGAGAGCAGTACTTC
TRBD2 | TRBJ2-2 | - | TRBV5-4 | CASSLRRDAGVTGELFF | TGTGCCAGCAGCTTGCGGAGGGATGCGGGAGTCACCGGGGAGCTGTTTTTT
TRBD1 | TRBJ2-7 | many | TRBV7-9 | CASSLATGELYEQYF | TGTGCCAGCAGCTTAGCTACAGGGGAGCTCTACGAGCAGTACTTC
- | TRBJ2-3 | few | TRBV5-1 | CASSWKSRGGQSTQYF | TGCGCCAGCAGCTGGAAGTCGAGGGGCGGACAGTCTACGCAGTATTTT
- | TRBJ2-5 | - | TRBV7-9 | CASSLTPLVSGQETQYF | TGTGCCAGCAGCTTAACCCCCCTAGTGAGCGGGCAAGAGACCCAGTACTTC
- | TRBJ1-1 | - | TRBV6-5 | CASSNREGTEAFF | TGTGCCAGCAGTAATAGGGAGGGCACTGAAGCTTTCTTT